This TCR beta chain derives from a study of T cells after yellow fever vaccination. The CDR3 runs to 16 residues. Trimming left V 4 bases short and J 4 bases short, with 16 bases between. TCRdb recomputed calls from the 5' RACE reads with MiXCR, one row per CDR3 protein. The data show more than 300,000 distinct CDR3 sequences, with 6.8% seen just once and 15% to 20% held by the top ten. The source is a man aged 18 to 35 who received the YFV17D yellow fever vaccine. The specimen comprised PBMCs, sampled about 41 days after the first yellow fever vaccination. The chain couples TRBV12-3 or TRBV12-4 to TRBJ2-2; D may be TRBD2 (6 bases). CDR3 DNA: TGTGCCAGCAGTTGGCGGGGCGCAGACCTCACCGGGGAGCTGTTTTTT. Translation: CASSWRGADLTGELFF.